The 13 T cell receptor beta chains below were found in one sample sequenced in a study of blood T cell repertoires in COVID-19. Measured with immunoSEQ multiplex PCR; TCRdb has only the in-frame clones, and not every one. The sample has 100,000 to 150,000 clones, around 83% seen once; the top ten hold about 9.9%. Sequencing input: peripheral blood. These receptors originate from a man aged 40-50 years with active or convalescent COVID-19.

The J gene is TRBJ1-4, the V gene TRBV3-1 (or the pseudogene TRBV3-2); D possibly corresponds to TRBD1 (5 bases). V lost 3 bases to trimming and J lost 3 bases, with 8 bases between them. Germline CDR1 and CDR2: LGHDT and YNNKEL (reference sequence). The CDR3 is 14 residues long. The CDR3 DNA is TGTGCCAGCAGCCATCGGGGGGCTAATGAAAAACTGTTTTTT. Its protein product is CASSHRGANEKLFF.

The chain is built from TRBV18 and TRBJ2-2, with D possibly matching TRBD1 (5 bases). Germline loops: CDR1 KGHSH, CDR2 LQKENI. V was cut by 1 base and J by 0 bases, with 9 bases left in between. This CDR3 is built from 16 residues. CDR3 nucleotide sequence: TGTGCCAGCTCACCACAGGGGATACCGAACACCGGGGAGCTGTTTTTT. Translation: CASSPQGIPNTGELFF.

The chain couples TRBV9 to TRBJ2-2; perhaps TRBD2 as D (5 bases). The CDR3 has 15 residues. Trimming shortened V by 4 bases and J by 2 bases, and 12 bases separated the two germline ends. CDR1 and CDR2 from the germline V gene are SGDLS and YYNGEE. The CDR3 sequence is CASSPSGVNTGELFF. Here the CDR3 DNA reads TGTGCCAGCAGCCCCAGCGGTGTCAACACCGGGGAGCTGTTTTTT.

The rearrangement links TRBV5-6 to TRBJ1-2; 9 bases agree with TRBD1. J gave up 8 bases and V 0 bases, and 8 bases lay outside the gene matches. The CDR3 runs 15 residues. The germline gives CDR1 SGHDT, CDR2 YYEEEE. The CDR3 reads CASSLAKRQGDGYTF. CDR3 nucleotides: TGTGCCAGCAGCTTGGCGAAGAGACAGGGGGACGGCTACACCTTC.

The count of this clone is one. The chain has TRBV12-5 and TRBJ1-1; TRBD1 matches at 8 bases. Germline assignment: CDR1 LGHNT and CDR2 FRNRAP. V shed 5 bases, J shed 5 bases, and the junction held 7 bases outside the gene matches. The CDR3 is made up of 14 amino acids. CDR3 amino acids: CASGPGTGATEAFF. The CDR3 nucleotides read TGTGCTAGTGGTCCCGGGACAGGAGCTACTGAAGCTTTCTTT.

This clone was counted between two and nine times. Germline is not matched at one junction end, which may reflect a read error. The rearrangement joins TRBV7-7 to TRBJ2-7, with 9 bases identical to TRBD1. Germline assignment: CDR1 SSHAT and CDR2 FNYEAQ (reference sequence). The CDR3 is 14 residues long. DNA for the CDR3: TGTGCTAGCAGCCCGGGACAGGGAGGCTACGAGCAGTACTTC. This codes for CASSPGQGGYEQYF.

The gene calls are TRBV4-2 and TRBJ2-7; TRBD2 matches at 10 bases. This CDR3 is built from 18 residues. Looked up from germline, CDR1 is LGHNA and CDR2 is YNFKEQ. The ends lost 4 bases at V and 0 bases at J; junction bases unmatched: 12. The CDR3 DNA is TGTGCCAGCAGCCTTGAGCTAGCGGGGGCTTTGAGCTCCTACGAGCAGTACTTC. Its translation is CASSLELAGALSSYEQYF.

The chain links TRBV18 to TRBJ1-6, with TRBD1 identical over 10 bases. CDR3 length: 15 amino acids. The J segment lost 8 bases and the V segment lost 4 bases, leaving 5 bases of the junction unmatched. Germline-derived CDR1 and CDR2 are KGHSH and LQKENI. CDR3: CASSQTDRGDSPLHF. Here the CDR3 DNA reads TGTGCCAGCTCACAAACGGACAGGGGGGATTCACCCCTCCACTTT. Using reference TRBV18 and TRBJ1-6 for the parts outside the CDR3, the full variable domain is NAGVMQNPRHLVRRRGQEARLRCSPMKGHSHVYWYRQLPEEGLKFMVYLQKENIIDESGMPKERFSAEFPKEGPSILRIQQVVRGDSAAYFCASSQTDRGDSPLHFGNGTRLTVT.

This clone was counted a few times. This rearrangement joins TRBV10-1 to TRBJ2-1, with a weak D call TRBD1 (6 bases). The CDR3 sequence is 15 residues long. In germline, CDR1 is WNHNN, CDR2 SYGVQD (reference sequence). Trimming took 1 base from V and 6 from J, leaving 13 bases between them. In DNA form, the CDR3 reads TGCGCCAGCAGTGAGTACCTGGACAGTTCCAATGAGCAGTTCTTC. It encodes CASSEYLDSSNEQFF.

This chain links TRBV10-3 with TRBJ1-4; the match to TRBD1 covers 9 bases. The CDR3 length is 14 residues. Germline V gene data show CDR1 as ENHRY and CDR2 as SYGVKD. Unmatched junction bases numbered 9, after V lost 9 bases and J lost 7 bases. The CDR3 coding sequence is TGTGCCATTAGTCACGGACAGGGGTTTGAAAAACTGTTTTTT. The encoded protein is CAISHGQGFEKLFF.

The chain links TRBV5-1 to TRBJ2-6; tentatively, D is TRBD1 (5 bases). V lost 1 base and J lost 0, with 11 bases in between. This CDR3 has 17 residues. CDR1 is SGHRS and CDR2 is YFSETQ in the germline V gene. DNA for the CDR3: TGCGCCAGCAGCTTGAGGGGTTCATCCTCTGGGGCCAACGTCCTGACTTTC. Encoded protein: CASSLRGSSSGANVLTF. Based on the CDR3 plus reference TRBV5-1 and TRBJ2-6, the full variable domain is KAGVTQTPRYLIKTRGQQVTLSCSPISGHRSVSWYQQTPGQGLQFLFEYFSETQRNKGNFPGRFSGRQFSNSRSEMNVSTLELGDSALYLCASSLRGSSSGANVLTFGAGSRLTVL.

The chain employs TRBV3-1 (or the pseudogene TRBV3-2) and TRBJ2-2, with unresolved D. Germline-derived CDR1 and CDR2 are LGHDT and YNNKEL (reference sequence). The V and J ends lost 2 bases and 6 bases respectively, with 4 bases between them. This CDR3 has 12 amino acids. In DNA form, the CDR3 reads TGTGCCAGCAGCCAATTAGCCGGGGAGCTGTTTTTT. It specifies CASSQLAGELFF.

The gene calls are TRBV7-8 and TRBJ2-7, with a possible D match to TRBD2 (6 bases). The CDR3 runs 16 residues. The germline CDR1 and CDR2 sequences are SGHVS and FQNEAQ. Trimming cost V 5 bases and J 5 bases, with 22 bases left between them. The CDR3 spells CASSQHSGGGGNEQYF. The CDR3 DNA is TGTGCCAGCAGCCAACACTCCGGGGGTGGTGGGAACGAGCAGTACTTC. Variable domain in full (rest from reference TRBV7-8 and TRBJ2-7): GAGVSQSPRYKVAKRGQDVALRCDPISGHVSLFWYQQALGQGPEFLTYFQNEAQLDKSGLPSDRFFAERPEGSVSTLKIQRTQQEDSAVYLCASSQHSGGGGNEQYFGPGTRLTVT.